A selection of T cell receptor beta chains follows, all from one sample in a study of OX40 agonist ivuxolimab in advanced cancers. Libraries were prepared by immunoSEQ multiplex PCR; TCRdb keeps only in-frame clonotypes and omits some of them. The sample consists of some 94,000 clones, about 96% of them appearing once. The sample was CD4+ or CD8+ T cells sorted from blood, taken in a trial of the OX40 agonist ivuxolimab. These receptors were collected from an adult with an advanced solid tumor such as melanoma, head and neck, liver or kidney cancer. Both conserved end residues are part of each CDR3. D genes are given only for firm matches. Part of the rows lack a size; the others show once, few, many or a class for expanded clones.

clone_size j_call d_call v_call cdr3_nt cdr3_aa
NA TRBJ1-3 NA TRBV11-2 TGTGCCAGCAGCTCCTTAAGGGTGGCTGGAAACACCATATATTTT CASSSLRVAGNTIYF
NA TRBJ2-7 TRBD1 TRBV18 TGTGCCAGCTCACCAAAAGGGGGCTTCTACGAGCAGTACTTC CASSPKGGFYEQYF
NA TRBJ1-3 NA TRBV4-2 TGTGCCAGCAGCCCCTGGAGCTCTGGAAACACCATATATTTT CASSPWSSGNTIYF
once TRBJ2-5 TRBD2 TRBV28 TGTGCCAGCAGTCACGGGATAGCGGGGTCGACCCAGTACTTC CASSHGIAGSTQYF
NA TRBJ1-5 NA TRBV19 TGTGCCAGTAGTATGAACGCCCAGCCCGGGACCGTCTGGCAGCCCCAGCATTTT CASSMNAQPGTVWQPQHF
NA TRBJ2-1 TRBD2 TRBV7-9 TGTGCCAGCAGCTCAACGACTAGCGGGGACCTCTCCTACAATGAGCAGTTCTTC CASSSTTSGDLSYNEQFF
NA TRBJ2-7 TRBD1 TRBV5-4 TGTGCCAGCAGCTTAACCGGGACAGGGCCCCCCTACGAGCAGTACTTC CASSLTGTGPPYEQYF
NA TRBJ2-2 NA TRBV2 TGTGCCAGCAGTTCGGACAGATTTAACACCGGGGAGCTGTTTTTT CASSSDRFNTGELFF
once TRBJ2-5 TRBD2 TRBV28 TGTGCCAGCAGTACCCTCCTAGCGGGGGGGGAGACCCAGTACTTC CASSTLLAGGETQYF
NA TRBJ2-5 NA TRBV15 TGTGCCACCAGCAGAGTCACGGTAGGGCAAGAGACCCAGTACTTC CATSRVTVGQETQYF